The entry below describes one TCR beta chain. Its antigen is unknown. MiXCR was run by TCRdb on the RACE reads, yielding one entry per CDR3 protein. The data contain tens of thousands of distinct CDR3 sequences, roughly a tenth of them seen just once; the ten biggest clones take up 3% to 4%. As to time point: patch test 3, about 24 weeks after DPC sensitization. Described treatment: therapeutic diphenylcyclopropenone sensitization with weekly scalp DPC. These data belong to a study of human T cells and chemical hapten exposure. Study outcomes and limitations: Sensitizing with DPC caused no change in TCRs above 1 in 1000 frequency. Expanded TCRs created a significantly greater count of big CDR3 similarity clusters than controls did. Alopecia was present in the donors, so their immune response may differ from healthy people's. PT1 expanded TCR counts and patch test score were linked, and their correlation was positive.

This TCR was sampled from a woman aged 45-60 years with alopecia areata. Some clones in this sample may be carry-over from other donors' samples. Sample: whole blood, taken in connection with sensitization to the hapten diphenylcyclopropenone (DPC).

The CDR3 protein is CASSLQGAGANVLTF. The CDR3 DNA sequence: TGTGCCAGCAGTCTCCAGGGTGCTGGGGCCAACGTCCTGACTTTC. V gene TRBV27 combines with J gene TRBJ2-6; possibly TRBD1 for D (5 bases). Trimming took off 5 bases at V and 2 bases at J, with 10 bases between the two ends. This CDR3 is built from 15 residues. Germline CDR1 reads MNHEY; CDR2 reads SMNVEV (reference sequence).